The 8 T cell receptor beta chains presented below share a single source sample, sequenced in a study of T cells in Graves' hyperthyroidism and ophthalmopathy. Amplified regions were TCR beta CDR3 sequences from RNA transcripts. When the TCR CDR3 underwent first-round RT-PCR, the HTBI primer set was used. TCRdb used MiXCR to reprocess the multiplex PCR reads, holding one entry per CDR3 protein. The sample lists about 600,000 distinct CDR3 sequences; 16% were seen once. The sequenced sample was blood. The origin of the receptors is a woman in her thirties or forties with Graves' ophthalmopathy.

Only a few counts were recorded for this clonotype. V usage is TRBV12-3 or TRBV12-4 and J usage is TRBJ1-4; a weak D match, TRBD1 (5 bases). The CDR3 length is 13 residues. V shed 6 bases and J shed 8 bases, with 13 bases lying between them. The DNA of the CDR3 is TGTGCCAGCAGGCCAGGGTGGGCCGAAAAACTGTTTTTT. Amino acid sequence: CASRPGWAEKLFF.

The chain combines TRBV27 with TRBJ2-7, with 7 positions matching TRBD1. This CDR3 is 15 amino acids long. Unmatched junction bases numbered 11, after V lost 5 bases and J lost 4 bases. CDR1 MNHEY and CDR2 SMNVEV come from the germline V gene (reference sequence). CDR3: CASSPTGSGYYEQYF. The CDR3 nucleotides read TGTGCCAGCAGTCCGACAGGGTCCGGATATTACGAGCAGTACTTC.

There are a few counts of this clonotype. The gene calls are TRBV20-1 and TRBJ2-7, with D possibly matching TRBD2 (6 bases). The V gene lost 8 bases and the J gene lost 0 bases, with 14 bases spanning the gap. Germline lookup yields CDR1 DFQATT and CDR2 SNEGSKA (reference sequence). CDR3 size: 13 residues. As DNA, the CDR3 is TGCAGTTCCGGGACTCTTAACTCCTACGAGCAGTACTTC. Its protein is CSSGTLNSYEQYF.

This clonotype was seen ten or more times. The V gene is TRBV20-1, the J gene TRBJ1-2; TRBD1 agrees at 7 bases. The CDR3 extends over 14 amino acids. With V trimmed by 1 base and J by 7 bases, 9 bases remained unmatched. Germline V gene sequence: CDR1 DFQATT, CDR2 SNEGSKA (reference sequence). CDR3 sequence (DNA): TGCAGTGCTAGAGTTAGGGAGGGGGCTCGTGGCTACACCTTC. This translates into CSARVREGARGYTF.

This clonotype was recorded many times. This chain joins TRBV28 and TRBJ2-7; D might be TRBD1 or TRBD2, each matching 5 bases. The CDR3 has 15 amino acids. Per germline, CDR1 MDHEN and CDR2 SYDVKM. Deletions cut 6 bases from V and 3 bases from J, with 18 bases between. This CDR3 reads CASRSPGTGNYEQYF. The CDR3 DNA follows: TGTGCCAGCAGATCTCCCGGGACGGGTAACTACGAGCAGTACTTC.

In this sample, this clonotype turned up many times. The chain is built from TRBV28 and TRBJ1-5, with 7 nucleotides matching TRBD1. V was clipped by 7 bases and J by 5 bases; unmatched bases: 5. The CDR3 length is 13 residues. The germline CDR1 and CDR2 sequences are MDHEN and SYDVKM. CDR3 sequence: CASIQGIDQPQHF. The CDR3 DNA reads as TGTGCCAGCATACAGGGGATTGATCAGCCCCAGCATTTT. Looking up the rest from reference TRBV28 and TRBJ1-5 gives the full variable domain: DVKVTQSSRYLVKRTGEKVFLECVQDMDHENMFWYRQDPGLGLRLIYFSYDVKMKEKGDIPEGYSVSREKKERFSLILESASTNQTSMYLCASIQGIDQPQHFGDGTRLSIL.

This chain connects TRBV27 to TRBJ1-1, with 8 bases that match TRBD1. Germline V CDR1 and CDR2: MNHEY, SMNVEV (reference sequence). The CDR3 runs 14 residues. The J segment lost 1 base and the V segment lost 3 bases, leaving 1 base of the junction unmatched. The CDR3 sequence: CASSFDRGNTEAFF. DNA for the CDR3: TGTGCCAGCAGTTTCGACAGGGGGAACACTGAAGCTTTCTTT.

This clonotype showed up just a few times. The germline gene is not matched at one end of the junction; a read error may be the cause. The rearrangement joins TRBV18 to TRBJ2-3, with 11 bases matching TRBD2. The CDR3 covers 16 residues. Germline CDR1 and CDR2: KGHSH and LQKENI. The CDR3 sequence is CSSSPGTSGGTDTQYF. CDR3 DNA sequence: TGTTCCAGCTCACCCGGGACTAGCGGAGGCACAGATACGCAGTATTTT.